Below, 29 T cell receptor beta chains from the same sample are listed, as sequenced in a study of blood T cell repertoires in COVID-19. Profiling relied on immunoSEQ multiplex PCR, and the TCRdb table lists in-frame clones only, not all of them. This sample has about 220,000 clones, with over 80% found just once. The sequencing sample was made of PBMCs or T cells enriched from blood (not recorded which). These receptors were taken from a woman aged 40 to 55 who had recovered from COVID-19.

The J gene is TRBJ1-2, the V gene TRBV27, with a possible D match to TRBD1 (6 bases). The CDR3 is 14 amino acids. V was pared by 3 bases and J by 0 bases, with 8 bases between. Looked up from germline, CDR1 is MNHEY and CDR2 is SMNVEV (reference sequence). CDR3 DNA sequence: TGTGCCAGCAGTTTCAGGGGCACTAACTATGGCTACACCTTC. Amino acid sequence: CASSFRGTNYGYTF.

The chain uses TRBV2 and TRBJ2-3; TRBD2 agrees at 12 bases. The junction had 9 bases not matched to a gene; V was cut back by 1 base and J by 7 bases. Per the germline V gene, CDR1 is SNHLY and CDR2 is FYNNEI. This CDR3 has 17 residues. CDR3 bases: TGTGCCAGCAGTGAAGTAGCTAGCGGGAGGGTAGGAAATACGCAGTATTTT. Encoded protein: CASSEVASGRVGNTQYF.

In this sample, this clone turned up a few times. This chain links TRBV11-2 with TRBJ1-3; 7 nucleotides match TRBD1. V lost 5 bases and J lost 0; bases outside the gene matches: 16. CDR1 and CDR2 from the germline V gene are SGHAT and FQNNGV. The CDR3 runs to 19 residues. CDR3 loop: CASSLGQANYFISGNTIYF. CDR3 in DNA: TGTGCCAGCAGCCTAGGACAGGCCAACTACTTTATCTCTGGAAACACCATATATTTT. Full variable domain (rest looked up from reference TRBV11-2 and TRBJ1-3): EAGVAQSPRYKIIEKRQSVAFWCNPISGHATLYWYQQILGQGPKLLIQFQNNGVVDDSQLPKDRFSAERLKGVDSTLKIQPAKLEDSAVYLCASSLGQANYFISGNTIYFGEGSWLTVV.

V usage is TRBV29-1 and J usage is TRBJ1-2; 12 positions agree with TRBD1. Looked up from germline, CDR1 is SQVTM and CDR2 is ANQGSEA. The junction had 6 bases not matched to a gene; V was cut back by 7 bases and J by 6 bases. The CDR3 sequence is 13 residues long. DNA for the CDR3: TGCAGCGGAGTGGGACAGGGGGCTCATGGCTACACCTTC. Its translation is CSGVGQGAHGYTF. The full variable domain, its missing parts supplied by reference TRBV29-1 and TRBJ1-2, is SAVISQKPSRDICQRGTSLTIQCQVDSQVTMMFWYRQQPGQSLTLIATANQGSEATYESGFVIDKFPISRPNLTFSTLTVSNMSPEDSSIYLCSGVGQGAHGYTFGSGTRLTVV.

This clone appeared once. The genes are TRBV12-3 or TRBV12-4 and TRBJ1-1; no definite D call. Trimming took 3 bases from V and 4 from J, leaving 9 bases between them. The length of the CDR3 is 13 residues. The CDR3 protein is CASSFQASTEAFF. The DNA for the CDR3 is TGTGCCAGCAGTTTTCAGGCTTCCACTGAAGCTTTCTTT.

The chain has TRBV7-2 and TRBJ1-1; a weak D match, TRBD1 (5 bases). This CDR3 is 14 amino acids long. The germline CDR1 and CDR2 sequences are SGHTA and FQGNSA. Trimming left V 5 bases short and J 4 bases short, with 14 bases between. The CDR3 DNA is TGTGCCAGCAGCCAACCGGGGGGAGCCACTGAAGCTTTCTTT. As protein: CASSQPGGATEAFF.

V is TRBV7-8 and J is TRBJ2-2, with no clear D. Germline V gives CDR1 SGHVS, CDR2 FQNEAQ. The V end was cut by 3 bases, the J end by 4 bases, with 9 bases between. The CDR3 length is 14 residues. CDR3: CASSFPIGTGELFF. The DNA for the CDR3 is TGTGCCAGCAGCTTCCCTATCGGCACCGGGGAGCTGTTTTTT.

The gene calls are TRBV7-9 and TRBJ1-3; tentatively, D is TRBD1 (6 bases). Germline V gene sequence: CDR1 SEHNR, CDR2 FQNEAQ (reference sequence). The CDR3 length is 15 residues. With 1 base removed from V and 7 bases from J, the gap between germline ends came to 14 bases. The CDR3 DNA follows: TGTGCCAGCAGCTTAGGGTCCAGGGGTGGCAACACCATATATTTT. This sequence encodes CASSLGSRGGNTIYF.

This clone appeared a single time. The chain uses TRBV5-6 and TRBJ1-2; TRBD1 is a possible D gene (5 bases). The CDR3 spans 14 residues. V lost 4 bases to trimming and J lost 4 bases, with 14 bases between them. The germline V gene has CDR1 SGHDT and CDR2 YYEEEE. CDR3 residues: CASSDSQAGYGYTF. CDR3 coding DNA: TGTGCCAGCAGCGACTCACAGGCCGGCTATGGCTACACCTTC.

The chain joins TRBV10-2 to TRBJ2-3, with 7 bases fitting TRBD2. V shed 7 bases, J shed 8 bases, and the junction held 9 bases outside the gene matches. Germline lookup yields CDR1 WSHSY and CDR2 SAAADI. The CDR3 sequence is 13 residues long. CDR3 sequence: CASTGGVGGTQYF. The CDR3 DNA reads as TGCGCCAGCACGGGGGGAGTGGGTGGTACGCAGTATTTT.

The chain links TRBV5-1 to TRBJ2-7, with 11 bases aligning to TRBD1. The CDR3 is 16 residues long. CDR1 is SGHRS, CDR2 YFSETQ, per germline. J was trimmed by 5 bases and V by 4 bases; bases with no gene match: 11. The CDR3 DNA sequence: TGCGCCAGCAGCGGAGGACAGGGGGCGAGTGTTAACGAGCAGTACTTC. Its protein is CASSGGQGASVNEQYF.

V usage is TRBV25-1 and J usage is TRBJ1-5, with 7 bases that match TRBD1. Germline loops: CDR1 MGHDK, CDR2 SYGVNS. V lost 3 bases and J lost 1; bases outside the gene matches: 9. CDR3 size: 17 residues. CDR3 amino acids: CASSEEGANESNQPQHF. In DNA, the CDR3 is TGTGCCAGCAGTGAGGAGGGGGCGAACGAAAGCAATCAGCCCCAGCATTTT. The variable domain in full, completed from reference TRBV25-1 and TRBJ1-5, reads EADIYQTPRYLVIGTGKKITLECSQTMGHDKMYWYQQDPGMELHLIHYSYGVNSTEKGDLSSESTVSRIRTEHFPLTLESARPSHTSQYLCASSEEGANESNQPQHFGDGTRLSIL.

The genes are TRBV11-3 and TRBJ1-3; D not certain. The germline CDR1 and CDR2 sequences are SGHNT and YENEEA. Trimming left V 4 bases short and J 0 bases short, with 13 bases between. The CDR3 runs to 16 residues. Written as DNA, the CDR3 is TGTGCCAGCAGCTCTCAGGCCGCCAGCTCTGGAAACACCATATATTTT. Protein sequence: CASSSQAASSGNTIYF.

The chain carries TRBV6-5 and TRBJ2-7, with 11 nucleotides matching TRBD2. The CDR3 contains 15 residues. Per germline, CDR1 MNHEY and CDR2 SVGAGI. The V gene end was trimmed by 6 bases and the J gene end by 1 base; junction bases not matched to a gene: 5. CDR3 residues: CASRASGRFSYEQYF. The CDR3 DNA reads TGTGCCAGCAGGGCTAGCGGGAGGTTTTCCTACGAGCAGTACTTC.

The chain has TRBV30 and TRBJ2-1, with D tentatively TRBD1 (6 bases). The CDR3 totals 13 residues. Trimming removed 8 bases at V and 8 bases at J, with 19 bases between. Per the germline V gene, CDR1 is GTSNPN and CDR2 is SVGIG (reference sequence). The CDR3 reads CASRGGGFDEQFF. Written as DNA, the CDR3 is TGTGCCAGCAGGGGTGGGGGTTTCGATGAGCAGTTCTTC. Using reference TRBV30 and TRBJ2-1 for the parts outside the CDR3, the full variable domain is SQTIHQWPATLVQPVGSPLSLECTVEGTSNPNLYWYRQAAGRGLQLLFYSVGIGQISSEVPQNLSASRPQDRQFILSSKKLLLSDSGFYLCASRGGGFDEQFFGPGTRLTVL.

CDR3 loop: CASSYSRLAGLNTGELFF. The CDR3 bases are TGTGCCAGCAGTTACTCCAGACTAGCGGGGCTGAACACCGGGGAGCTGTTTTTT. The V gene is TRBV6-2 or TRBV6-3, the J gene TRBJ2-2; 11 bases agree with TRBD2. The J segment lost 1 base and the V segment lost 0 bases, leaving 4 bases of the junction unmatched. The CDR3 is made up of 18 amino acids. Germline CDR1 is MNHEY and CDR2 is SVGEGT.

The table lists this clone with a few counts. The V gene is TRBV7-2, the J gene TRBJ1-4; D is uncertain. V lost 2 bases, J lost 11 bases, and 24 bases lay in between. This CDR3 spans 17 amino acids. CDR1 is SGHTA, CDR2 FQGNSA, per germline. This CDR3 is CASSLKEANLPRHKLFF. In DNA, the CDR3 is TGTGCCAGCAGCTTAAAGGAGGCCAATCTCCCTCGACATAAACTGTTTTTT. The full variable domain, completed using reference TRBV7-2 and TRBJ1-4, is GAGVSQSPSNKVTEKGKDVELRCDPISGHTALYWYRQSLGQGLEFLIYFQGNSAPDKSGLPSDRFSAERTGGSVSTLTIQRTQQEDSAVYLCASSLKEANLPRHKLFFGSGTQLSVL.

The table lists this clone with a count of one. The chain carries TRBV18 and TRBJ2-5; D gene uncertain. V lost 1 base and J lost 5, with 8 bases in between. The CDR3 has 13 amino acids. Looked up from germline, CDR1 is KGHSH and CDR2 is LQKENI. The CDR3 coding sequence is TGTGCCAGCTCACCACTCAACGAGGAGACCCAGTACTTC. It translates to CASSPLNEETQYF. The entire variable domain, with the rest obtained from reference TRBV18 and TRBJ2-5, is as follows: NAGVMQNPRHLVRRRGQEARLRCSPMKGHSHVYWYRQLPEEGLKFMVYLQKENIIDESGMPKERFSAEFPKEGPSILRIQQVVRGDSAAYFCASSPLNEETQYFGPGTRLLVL.

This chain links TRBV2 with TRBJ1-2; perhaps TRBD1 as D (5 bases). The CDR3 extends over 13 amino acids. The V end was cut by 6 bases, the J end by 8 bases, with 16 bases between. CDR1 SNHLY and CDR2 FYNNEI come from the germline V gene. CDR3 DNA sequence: TGTGCCAGCAGGGGGACTATTTTGCACGGCTACACCTTC. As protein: CASRGTILHGYTF.

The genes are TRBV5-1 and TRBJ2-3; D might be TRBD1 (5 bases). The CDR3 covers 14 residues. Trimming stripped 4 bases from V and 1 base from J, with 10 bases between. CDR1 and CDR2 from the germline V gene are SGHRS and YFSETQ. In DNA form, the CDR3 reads TGCGCCAGCAGCCAACAGGCGGGCACAGATACGCAGTATTTT. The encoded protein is CASSQQAGTDTQYF.

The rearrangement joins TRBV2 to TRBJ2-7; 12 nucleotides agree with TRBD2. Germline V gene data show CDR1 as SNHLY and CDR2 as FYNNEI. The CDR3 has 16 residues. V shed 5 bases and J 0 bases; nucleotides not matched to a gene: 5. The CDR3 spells CASSRLAGDPSYEQYV. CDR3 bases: TGTGCCAGCAGTCGACTAGCGGGAGATCCCTCCTACGAGCAGTACGTC.

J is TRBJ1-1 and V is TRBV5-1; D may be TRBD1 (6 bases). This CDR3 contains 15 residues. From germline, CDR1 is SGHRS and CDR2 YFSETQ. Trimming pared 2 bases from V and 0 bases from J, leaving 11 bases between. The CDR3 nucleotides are TGCGCCAGCAGCTTCAGGGGAGATATGAACACTGAAGCTTTCTTT. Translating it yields CASSFRGDMNTEAFF.

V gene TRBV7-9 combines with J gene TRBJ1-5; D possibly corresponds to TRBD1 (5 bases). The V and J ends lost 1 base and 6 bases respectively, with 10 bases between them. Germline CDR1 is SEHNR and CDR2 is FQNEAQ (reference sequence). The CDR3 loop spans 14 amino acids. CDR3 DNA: TGTGCCAGCAGCTTAGAGGGGCCAACTCAGCCCCAGCATTTT. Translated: CASSLEGPTQPQHF.

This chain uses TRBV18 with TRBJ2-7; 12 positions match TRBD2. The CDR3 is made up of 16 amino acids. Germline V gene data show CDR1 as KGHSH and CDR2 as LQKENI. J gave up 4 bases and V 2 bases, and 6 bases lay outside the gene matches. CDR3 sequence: CASSPGLAGRGYEQYF. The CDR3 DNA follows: TGTGCCAGCTCACCAGGACTAGCGGGAAGAGGGTACGAGCAGTACTTC.

In DNA, the CDR3 is TGTGCCAGCAGCTCTTTAGCGGGAGGATCCTACAATGAGCAGTTCTTC. Residues: CASSSLAGGSYNEQFF. V and J are TRBV7-9 and TRBJ2-1; 10 bases match TRBD2. The germline V gene encodes CDR1 SEHNR and CDR2 FQNEAQ (reference sequence). V shed 4 bases and J 1 base; nucleotides not matched to a gene: 4. The CDR3 is 16 residues long.

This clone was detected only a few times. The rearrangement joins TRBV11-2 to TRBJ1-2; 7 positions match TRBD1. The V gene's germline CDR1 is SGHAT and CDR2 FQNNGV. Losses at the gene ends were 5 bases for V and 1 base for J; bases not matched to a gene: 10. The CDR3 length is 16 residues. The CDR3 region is CASSVRDSVLNYGYTF. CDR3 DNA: TGTGCCAGCAGCGTCCGGGACAGCGTCCTTAACTATGGCTACACCTTC. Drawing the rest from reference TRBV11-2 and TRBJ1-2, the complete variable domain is EAGVAQSPRYKIIEKRQSVAFWCNPISGHATLYWYQQILGQGPKLLIQFQNNGVVDDSQLPKDRFSAERLKGVDSTLKIQPAKLEDSAVYLCASSVRDSVLNYGYTFGSGTRLTVV.

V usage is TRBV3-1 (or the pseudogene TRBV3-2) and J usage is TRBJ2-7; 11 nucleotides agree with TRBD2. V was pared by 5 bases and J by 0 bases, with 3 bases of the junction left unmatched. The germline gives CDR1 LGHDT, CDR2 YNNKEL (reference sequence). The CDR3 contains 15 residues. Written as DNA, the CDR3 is TGTGCCAGCAGCTTCGGGACTAGCGGCTCCTACGAGCAGTACTTC. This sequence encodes CASSFGTSGSYEQYF.

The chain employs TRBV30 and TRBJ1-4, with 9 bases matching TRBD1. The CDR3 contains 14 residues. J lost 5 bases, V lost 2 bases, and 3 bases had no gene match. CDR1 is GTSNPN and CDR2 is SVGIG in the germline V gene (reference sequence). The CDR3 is CAWSYGTGNEKLFF. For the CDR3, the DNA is TGTGCCTGGAGTTATGGGACAGGGAATGAAAAACTGTTTTTT. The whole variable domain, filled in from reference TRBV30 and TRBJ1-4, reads SQTIHQWPATLVQPVGSPLSLECTVEGTSNPNLYWYRQAAGRGLQLLFYSVGIGQISSEVPQNLSASRPQDRQFILSSKKLLLSDSGFYLCAWSYGTGNEKLFFGSGTQLSVL.

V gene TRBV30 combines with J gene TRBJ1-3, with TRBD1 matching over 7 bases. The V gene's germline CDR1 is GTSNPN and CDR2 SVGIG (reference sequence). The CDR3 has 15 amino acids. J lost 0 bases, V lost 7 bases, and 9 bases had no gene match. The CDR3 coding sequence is TGTGCCTACGGGGACAGCCATTTCTCTGGAAACACCATATATTTT. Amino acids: CAYGDSHFSGNTIYF. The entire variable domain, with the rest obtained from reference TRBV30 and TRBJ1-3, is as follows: SQTIHQWPATLVQPVGSPLSLECTVEGTSNPNLYWYRQAAGRGLQLLFYSVGIGQISSEVPQNLSASRPQDRQFILSSKKLLLSDSGFYLCAYGDSHFSGNTIYFGEGSWLTVV.